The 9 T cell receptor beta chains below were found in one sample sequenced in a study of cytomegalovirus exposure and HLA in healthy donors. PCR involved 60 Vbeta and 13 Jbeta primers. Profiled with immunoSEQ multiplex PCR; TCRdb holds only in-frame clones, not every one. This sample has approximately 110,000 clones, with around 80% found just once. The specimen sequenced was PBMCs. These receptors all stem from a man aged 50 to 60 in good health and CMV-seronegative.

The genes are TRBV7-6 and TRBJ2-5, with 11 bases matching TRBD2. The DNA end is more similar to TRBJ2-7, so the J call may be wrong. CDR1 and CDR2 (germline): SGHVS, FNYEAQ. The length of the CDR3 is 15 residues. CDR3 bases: TGTGCCAGCAGCGCTGGGACTAGCGGAACTTACGAGCAGTACTTC. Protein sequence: CASSAGTSGTYEQYF.

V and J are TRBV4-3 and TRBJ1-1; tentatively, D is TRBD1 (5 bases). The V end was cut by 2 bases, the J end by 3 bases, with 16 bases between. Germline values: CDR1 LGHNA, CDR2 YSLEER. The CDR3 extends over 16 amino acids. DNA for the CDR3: TGCGCCAGCAGCCAAACCGCGGGGCGCGGACACACTGAAGCTTTCTTT. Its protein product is CASSQTAGRGHTEAFF.

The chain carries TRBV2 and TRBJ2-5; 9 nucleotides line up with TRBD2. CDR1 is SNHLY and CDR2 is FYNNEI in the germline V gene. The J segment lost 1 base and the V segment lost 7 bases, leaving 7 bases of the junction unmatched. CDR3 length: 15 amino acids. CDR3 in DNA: TGTGCCAGCACTGTCCGCGGGGGGGCCCAAGAGACCCAGTACTTC. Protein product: CASTVRGGAQETQYF.

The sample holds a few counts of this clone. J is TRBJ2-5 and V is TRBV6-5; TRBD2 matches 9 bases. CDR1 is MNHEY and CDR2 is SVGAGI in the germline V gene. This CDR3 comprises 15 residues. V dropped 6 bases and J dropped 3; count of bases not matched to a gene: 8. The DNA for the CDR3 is TGTGCCAGCAGCCCTCCCGCGGGGGGGGAAGAGACCCAGTACTTC. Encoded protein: CASSPPAGGEETQYF.

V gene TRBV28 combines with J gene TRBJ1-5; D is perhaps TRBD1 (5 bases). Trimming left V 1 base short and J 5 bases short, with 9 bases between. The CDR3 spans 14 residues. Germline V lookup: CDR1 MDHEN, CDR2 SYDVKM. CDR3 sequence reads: CASSLFRAHQPQHF. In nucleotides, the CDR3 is TGTGCCAGCAGTTTATTCAGGGCCCATCAGCCCCAGCATTTT.

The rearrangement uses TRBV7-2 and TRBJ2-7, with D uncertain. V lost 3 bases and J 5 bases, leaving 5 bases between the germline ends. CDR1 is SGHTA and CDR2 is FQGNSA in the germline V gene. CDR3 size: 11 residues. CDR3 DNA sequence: TGTGCCAGCAGCTTGTCTCACGAGCAGTACTTC. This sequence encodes CASSLSHEQYF.

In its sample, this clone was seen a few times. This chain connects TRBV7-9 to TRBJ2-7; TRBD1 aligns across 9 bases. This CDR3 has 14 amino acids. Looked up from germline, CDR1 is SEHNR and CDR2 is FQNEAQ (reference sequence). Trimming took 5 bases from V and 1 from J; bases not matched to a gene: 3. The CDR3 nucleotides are TGTGCCAGCAGCCTTGACAGGGGGTCCTACGAGCAGTACTTC. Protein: CASSLDRGSYEQYF.

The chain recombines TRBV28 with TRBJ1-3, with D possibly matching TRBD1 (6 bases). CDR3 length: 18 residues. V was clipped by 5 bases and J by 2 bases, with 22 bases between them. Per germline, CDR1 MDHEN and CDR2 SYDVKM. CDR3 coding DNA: TGTGCCAGCAGTACACCGGGACACCAAACAAGACCTGGAAACACCATATATTTT. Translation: CASSTPGHQTRPGNTIYF. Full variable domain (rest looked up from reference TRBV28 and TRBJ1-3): DVKVTQSSRYLVKRTGEKVFLECVQDMDHENMFWYRQDPGLGLRLIYFSYDVKMKEKGDIPEGYSVSREKKERFSLILESASTNQTSMYLCASSTPGHQTRPGNTIYFGEGSWLTVV.

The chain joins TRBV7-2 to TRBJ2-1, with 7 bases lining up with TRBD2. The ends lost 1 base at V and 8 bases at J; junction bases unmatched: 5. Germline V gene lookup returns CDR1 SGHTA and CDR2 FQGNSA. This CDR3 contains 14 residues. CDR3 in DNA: TGTGCCAGCAGCTTAGTGGGGGGGTATGATGAGCAGTTCTTC. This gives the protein CASSLVGGYDEQFF. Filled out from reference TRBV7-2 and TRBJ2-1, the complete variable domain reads GAGVSQSPSNKVTEKGKDVELRCDPISGHTALYWYRQSLGQGLEFLIYFQGNSAPDKSGLPSDRFSAERTGGSVSTLTIQRTQQEDSAVYLCASSLVGGYDEQFFGPGTRLTVL.